This TCR beta chain was sequenced during a study of identical twins. V gave up 3 bases and J gave up 0 bases, with 8 bases separating them. CDR3 length: 14 residues. CDR1 and CDR2 (germline): DFQATT, SNEGSKA (reference sequence). This clonotype appeared a few times. Its specificity is unknown. MiXCR, applied by TCRdb to the 5' RACE reads, yields one record per CDR3 protein. This table has 450,000 to 500,000 distinct CDR3 sequences, over 11% appearing once. Findings of the study overall: In cord blood, abundant beta clonotypes had fewer insertions; memory showed no trend. There was more out-of-frame TCR alpha sharing in monozygotic twins than models estimated.

This same sample was also part of a study on yellow fever vaccine responses in identical twins.

V and J are TRBV20-1 and TRBJ2-2, with no clear D. The sequence came from a woman aged 18-29 years in good health. The sample taken for sequencing was CD4+ T cells sorted from blood. The CDR3 sequence: CSARHPANTGELFF. The CDR3 coding sequence is TGCAGTGCTAGGCACCCAGCGAACACCGGGGAGCTGTTTTTT.